These 12 T cell receptor beta chains share one sample of origin, sequenced in a study of cytomegalovirus exposure and HLA in healthy donors. The PCR contained 60 Vbeta and 13 Jbeta primers. The method was immunoSEQ multiplex PCR; TCRdb's version includes in-frame clones alone and lacks a portion of them. The sample has about 140,000 clones; 73% are singletons. Source material: PBMCs. These receptors were obtained from a human donor in good health.

In regard to this clone: This sample also contains other DNA sequences that code for the same CDR3. This sequence joins TRBV9 and TRBJ2-7; 7 bases map to TRBD2. The CDR3 covers 16 residues. Trimming removed 0 bases from V and 1 base from J; junction bases left unmatched: 7. Germline CDR1 and CDR2: SGDLS and YYNGEE. The CDR3 coding sequence is TGTGCCAGCAGCGTAGGGCCCTCGGGAGGTTCCTACGAGCAGTACTTC. This codes for CASSVGPSGGSYEQYF. Combining the CDR3 with reference TRBV9 and TRBJ2-7 gives the whole variable domain DSGVTQTPKHLITATGQRVTLRCSPRSGDLSVYWYQQSLDQGLQFLIQYYNGEERAKGNILERFSAQQFPDLHSELNLSSLELGDSALYFCASSVGPSGGSYEQYFGPGTRLTVT.

J is TRBJ2-7 and V is TRBV5-4; 7 nucleotides line up with TRBD1. The V and J ends lost 1 base and 2 bases, in that order; junction bases with no gene match: 6. The CDR3 loop spans 15 amino acids. Germline V lookup: CDR1 SGHNT, CDR2 YYREEE (reference sequence). The CDR3 loop is CASSLNQGGTYEQYF. The CDR3 DNA sequence: TGTGCCAGCAGCTTGAATCAAGGGGGCACCTACGAGCAGTACTTC.

Turning to this clone: An end of the junction does not agree with germline; a read error may underlie this. The V call is TRBV4-1, the J call TRBJ2-5; a weak D match, TRBD2 (5 bases). The assigned J gene may be wrong: the sequence end matches TRBJ2-7 better. Germline CDR1 MGHRA, CDR2 YSYEKL. The CDR3 consists of 14 residues. The chain's CDR3 is CASSQELVSYEQYF. The CDR3 DNA follows: TGCGCCAGTAGCCAAGAACTAGTCTCCTACGAGCAGTACTTC.

The chain couples TRBV6-1 to TRBJ1-1, with D possibly TRBD1 on 6 matching bases. The V gene's germline CDR1 is MNHNS and CDR2 SASEGT. The CDR3 has 13 residues. V was pared by 7 bases and J by 4 bases, with 13 bases between. The CDR3 bases are TGTGCCAGCACCACAGGGAGGGGCACTGAAGCTTTCTTT. The encoded protein is CASTTGRGTEAFF.

The chain combines TRBV5-1 with TRBJ1-4, with D unresolved. Germline assignment: CDR1 SGHRS and CDR2 YFSETQ. Trimming cost V 3 bases and J 4 bases, with 7 bases left between them. The CDR3 consists of 13 residues. The CDR3, as DNA: TGCGCCAGCAGCTGGTCGAGTAATGAAAAACTGTTTTTT. The encoded protein is CASSWSSNEKLFF.

The rearrangement links TRBV6-6 to TRBJ2-2; D gene ambiguous. Trimming removed 0 bases at V and 4 bases at J, with 12 bases between. The CDR3 consists of 16 residues. Germline V gene data show CDR1 as MNHNY and CDR2 as SVGAGI (reference sequence). The CDR3: CASSYSLTFSTGELFF. The CDR3 bases are TGTGCCAGCAGTTACTCCCTAACGTTTAGCACCGGGGAGCTGTTTTTT.

The chain employs TRBV25-1 and TRBJ2-5; 8 bases agree with TRBD1. The J call may be wrong; the DNA end is better matched by TRBJ2-7. The CDR3 runs to 15 residues. Per the germline V gene, CDR1 is MGHDK and CDR2 is SYGVNS. CDR3 in amino acids: CASSEYGQGAHEQYF. The CDR3 DNA reads as TGTGCCAGCAGTGAATATGGTCAGGGGGCGCACGAGCAGTACTTC.

J is TRBJ2-1 and V is TRBV5-4; the match to TRBD2 covers 9 bases. Germline CDR1 reads SGHNT; CDR2 reads YYREEE (reference sequence). CDR3 length: 14 amino acids. J was trimmed by 5 bases and V by 4 bases; bases with no gene match: 4. DNA for the CDR3: TGTGCCAGCAGCGAAATAGCGGGGGACAATGAGCAGTTCTTC. Amino acid sequence: CASSEIAGDNEQFF.

The chain links TRBV5-1 to TRBJ1-1, with 12 bases matching TRBD1. The length of the CDR3 is 15 residues. Unmatched junction bases numbered 7, after V lost 4 bases and J lost 6 bases. The germline V gene has CDR1 SGHRS and CDR2 YFSETQ. The CDR3 spells CASSNTGTGGPEAFF. DNA for the CDR3: TGCGCCAGCAGCAACACCGGGACAGGGGGCCCTGAAGCTTTCTTT.

The chain joins TRBV5-6 to TRBJ2-2, with 7 bases aligning to TRBD1. Germline CDR1 is SGHDT and CDR2 is YYEEEE. The ends lost 5 bases at V and 1 base at J; junction bases unmatched: 8. The CDR3 has 16 residues. CDR3 bases: TGTGCCAGCAGGCCCACAGGGGCTTGGAACACCGGGGAGCTGTTTTTT. This codes for CASRPTGAWNTGELFF.

The chain carries TRBV5-1 and TRBJ2-3; a possible D gene is TRBD2 (6 bases). V was cut by 4 bases and J by 1 base, with 16 bases left in between. CDR3 length equals 16 residues. CDR1 SGHRS and CDR2 YFSETQ come from the germline V gene. The CDR3 loop is CASSRTKTQGTDTQYF. Here the CDR3 DNA reads TGCGCCAGCAGCCGGACTAAGACACAGGGCACAGATACGCAGTATTTT.

The chain recombines TRBV15 with TRBJ2-7; 11 bases agree with TRBD2. This CDR3 has 16 amino acids. Germline CDR1 LNHNV, CDR2 YYDKDF (reference sequence). V lost 5 bases, J lost 1 base, and 7 bases stayed unmatched. CDR3 in amino acids: CATSSLAGEVSYEQYF. The CDR3 bases are TGTGCCACCAGCTCACTAGCGGGAGAAGTATCCTACGAGCAGTACTTC. Looking up the rest from reference TRBV15 and TRBJ2-7 gives the full variable domain: DAMVIQNPRYQVTQFGKPVTLSCSQTLNHNVMYWYQQKSSQAPKLLFHYYDKDFNNEADTPDNFQSRRPNTSFCFLDIRSPGLGDTAMYLCATSSLAGEVSYEQYFGPGTRLTVT.